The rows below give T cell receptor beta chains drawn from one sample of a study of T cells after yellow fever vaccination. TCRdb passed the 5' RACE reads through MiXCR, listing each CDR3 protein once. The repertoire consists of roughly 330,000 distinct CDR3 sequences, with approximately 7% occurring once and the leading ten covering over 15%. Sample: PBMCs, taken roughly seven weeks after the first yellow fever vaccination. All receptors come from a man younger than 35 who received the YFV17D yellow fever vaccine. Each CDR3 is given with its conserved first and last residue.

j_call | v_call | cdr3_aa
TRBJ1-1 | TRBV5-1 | CASSRQGGELSTEAFF
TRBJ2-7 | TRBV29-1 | CSVEETESYEQYF
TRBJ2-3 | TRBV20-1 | CSADRLAGVYTDTQYF
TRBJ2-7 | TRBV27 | CASSLSGWRSYEQYF
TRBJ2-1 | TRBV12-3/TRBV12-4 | CASSLGLKGEQFF
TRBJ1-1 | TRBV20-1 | CSPGQVNTEAFF
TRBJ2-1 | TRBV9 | CASSPPRAGGPSGEQFF
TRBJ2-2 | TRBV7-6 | CASTWGSGELFF
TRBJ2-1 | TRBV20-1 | CSASLPGLQFF
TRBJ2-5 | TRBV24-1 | CATSGTPGLQETQYF
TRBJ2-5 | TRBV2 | CASLYGAQETQYF
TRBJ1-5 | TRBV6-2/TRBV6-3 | CASSYFARVNQPQHF
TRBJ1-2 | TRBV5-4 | CASSLGQVTGYTF
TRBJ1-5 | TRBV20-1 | CSARGQGGNQPQHF
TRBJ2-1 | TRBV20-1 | CSARGGVSDNEQFF
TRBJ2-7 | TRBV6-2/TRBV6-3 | CASRLDRAYEQYF
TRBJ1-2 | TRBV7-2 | CASGSQVNYGYTF
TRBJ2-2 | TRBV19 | CASTQGAGTGELFF